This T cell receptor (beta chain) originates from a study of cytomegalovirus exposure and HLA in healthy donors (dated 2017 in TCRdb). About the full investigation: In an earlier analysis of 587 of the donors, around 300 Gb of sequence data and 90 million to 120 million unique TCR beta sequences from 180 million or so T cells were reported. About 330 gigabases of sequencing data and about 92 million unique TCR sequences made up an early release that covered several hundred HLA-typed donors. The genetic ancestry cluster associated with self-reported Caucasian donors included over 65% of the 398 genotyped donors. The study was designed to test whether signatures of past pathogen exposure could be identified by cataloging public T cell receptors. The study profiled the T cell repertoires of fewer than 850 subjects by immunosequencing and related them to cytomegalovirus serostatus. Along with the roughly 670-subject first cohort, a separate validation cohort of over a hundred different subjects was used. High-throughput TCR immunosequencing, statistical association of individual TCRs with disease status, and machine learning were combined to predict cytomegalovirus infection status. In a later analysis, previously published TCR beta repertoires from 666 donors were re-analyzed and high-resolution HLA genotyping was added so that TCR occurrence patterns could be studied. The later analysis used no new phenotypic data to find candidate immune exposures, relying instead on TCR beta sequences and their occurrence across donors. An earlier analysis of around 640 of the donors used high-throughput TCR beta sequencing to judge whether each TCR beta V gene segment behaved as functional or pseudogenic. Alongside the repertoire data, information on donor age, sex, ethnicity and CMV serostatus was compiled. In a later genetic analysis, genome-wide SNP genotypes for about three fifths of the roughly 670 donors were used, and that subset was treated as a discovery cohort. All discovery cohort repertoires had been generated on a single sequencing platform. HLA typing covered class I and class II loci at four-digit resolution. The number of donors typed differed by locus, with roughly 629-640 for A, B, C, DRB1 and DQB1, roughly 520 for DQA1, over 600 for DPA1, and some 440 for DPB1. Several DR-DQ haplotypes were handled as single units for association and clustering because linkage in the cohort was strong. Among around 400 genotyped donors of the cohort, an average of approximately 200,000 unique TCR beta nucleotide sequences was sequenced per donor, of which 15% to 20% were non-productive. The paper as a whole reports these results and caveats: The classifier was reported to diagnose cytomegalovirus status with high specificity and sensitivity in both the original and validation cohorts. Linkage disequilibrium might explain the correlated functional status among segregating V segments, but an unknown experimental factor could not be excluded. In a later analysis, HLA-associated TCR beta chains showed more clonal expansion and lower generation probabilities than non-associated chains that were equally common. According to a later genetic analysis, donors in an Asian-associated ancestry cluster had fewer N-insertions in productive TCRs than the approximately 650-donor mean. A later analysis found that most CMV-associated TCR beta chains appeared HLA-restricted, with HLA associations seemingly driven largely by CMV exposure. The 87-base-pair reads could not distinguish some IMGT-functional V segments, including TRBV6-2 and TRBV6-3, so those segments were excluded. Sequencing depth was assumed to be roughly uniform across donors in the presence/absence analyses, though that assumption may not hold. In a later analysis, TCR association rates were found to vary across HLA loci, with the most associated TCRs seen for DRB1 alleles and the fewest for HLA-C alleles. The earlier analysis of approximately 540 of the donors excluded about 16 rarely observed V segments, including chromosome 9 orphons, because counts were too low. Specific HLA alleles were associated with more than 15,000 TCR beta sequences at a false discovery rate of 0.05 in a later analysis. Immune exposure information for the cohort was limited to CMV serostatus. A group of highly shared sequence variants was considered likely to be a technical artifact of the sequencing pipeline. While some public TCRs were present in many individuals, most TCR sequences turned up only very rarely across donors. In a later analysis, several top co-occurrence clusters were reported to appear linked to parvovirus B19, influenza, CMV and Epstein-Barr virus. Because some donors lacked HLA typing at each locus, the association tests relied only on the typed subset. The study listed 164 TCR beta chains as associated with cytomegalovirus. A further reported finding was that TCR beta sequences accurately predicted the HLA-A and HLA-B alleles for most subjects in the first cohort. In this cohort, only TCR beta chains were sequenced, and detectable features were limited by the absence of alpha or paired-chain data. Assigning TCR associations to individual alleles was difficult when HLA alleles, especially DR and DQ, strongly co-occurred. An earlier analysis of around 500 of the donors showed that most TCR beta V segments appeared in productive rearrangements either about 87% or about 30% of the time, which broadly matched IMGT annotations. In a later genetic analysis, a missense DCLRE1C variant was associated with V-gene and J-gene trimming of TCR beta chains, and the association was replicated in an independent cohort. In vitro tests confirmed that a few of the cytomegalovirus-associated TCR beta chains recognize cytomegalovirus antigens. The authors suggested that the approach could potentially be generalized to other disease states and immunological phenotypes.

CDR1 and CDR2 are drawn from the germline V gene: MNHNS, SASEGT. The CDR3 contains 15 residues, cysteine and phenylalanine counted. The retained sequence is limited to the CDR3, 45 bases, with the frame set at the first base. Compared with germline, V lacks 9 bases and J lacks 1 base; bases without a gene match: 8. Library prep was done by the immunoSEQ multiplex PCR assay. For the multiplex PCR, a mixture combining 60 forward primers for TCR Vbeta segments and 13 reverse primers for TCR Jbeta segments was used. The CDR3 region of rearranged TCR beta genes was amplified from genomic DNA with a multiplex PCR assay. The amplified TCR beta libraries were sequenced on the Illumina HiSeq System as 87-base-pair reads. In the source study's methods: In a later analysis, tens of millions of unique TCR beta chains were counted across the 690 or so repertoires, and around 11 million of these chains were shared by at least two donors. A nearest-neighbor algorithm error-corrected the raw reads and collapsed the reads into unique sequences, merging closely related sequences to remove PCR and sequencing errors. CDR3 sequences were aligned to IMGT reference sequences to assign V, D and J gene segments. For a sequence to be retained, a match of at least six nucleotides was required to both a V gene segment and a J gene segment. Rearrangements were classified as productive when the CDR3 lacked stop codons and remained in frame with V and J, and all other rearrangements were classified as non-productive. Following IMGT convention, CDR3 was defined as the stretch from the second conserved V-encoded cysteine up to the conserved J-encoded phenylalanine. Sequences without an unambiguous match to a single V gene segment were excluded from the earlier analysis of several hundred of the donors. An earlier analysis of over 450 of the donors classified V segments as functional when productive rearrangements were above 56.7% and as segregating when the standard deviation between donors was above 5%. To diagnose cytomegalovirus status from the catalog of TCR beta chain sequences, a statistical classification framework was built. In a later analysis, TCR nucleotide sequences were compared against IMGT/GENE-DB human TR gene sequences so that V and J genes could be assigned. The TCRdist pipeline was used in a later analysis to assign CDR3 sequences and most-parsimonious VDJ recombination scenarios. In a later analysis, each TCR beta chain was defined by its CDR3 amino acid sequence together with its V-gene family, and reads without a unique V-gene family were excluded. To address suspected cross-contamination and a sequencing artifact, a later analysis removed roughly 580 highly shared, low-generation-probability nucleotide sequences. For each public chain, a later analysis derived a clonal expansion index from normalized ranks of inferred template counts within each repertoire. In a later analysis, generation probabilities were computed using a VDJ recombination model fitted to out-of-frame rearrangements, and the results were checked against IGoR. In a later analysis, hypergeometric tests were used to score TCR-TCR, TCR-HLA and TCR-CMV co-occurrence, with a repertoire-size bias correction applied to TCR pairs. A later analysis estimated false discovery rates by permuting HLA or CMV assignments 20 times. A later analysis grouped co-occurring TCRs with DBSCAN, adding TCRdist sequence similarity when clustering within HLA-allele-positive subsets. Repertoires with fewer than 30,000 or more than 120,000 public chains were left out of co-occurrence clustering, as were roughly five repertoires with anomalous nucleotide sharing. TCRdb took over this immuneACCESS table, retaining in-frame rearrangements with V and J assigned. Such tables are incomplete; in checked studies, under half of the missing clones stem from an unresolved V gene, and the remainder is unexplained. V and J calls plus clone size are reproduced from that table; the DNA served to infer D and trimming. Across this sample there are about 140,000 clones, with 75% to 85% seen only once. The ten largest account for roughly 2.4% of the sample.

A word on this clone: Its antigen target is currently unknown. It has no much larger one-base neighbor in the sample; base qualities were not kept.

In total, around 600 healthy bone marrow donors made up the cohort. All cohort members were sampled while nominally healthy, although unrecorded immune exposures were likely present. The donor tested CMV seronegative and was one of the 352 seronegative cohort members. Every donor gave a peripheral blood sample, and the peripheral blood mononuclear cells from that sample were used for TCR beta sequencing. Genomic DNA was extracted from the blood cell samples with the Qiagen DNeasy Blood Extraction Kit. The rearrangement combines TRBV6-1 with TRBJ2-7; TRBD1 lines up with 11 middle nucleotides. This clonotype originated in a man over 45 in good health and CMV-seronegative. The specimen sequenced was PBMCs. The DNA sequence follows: TGTGCCAGTGAATCCGGGACAGGGGGTTCCTACGAGCAGTACTTC. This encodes CASESGTGGSYEQYF.